This entry lists 21 T cell receptor beta chains sequenced from one sample in a study of regulatory T cells in long-lasting Graves disease. Time point reported: newly diagnosed GD, antithyroid drugs for less than 3 months. Scientists built the TCR library using RNA that was extracted from PBMCs. To make TCR beta libraries, researchers used iRepertoire HTBI primers and Arm-PCR of CDR3 regions. One entry per CDR3 protein, called by TCRdb with MiXCR from the multiplex PCR reads. Here the sample spans 300,000 to 450,000 distinct CDR3 sequences, roughly 15% being singletons. Here the sequenced sample was peripheral blood mononuclear cells (PBMCs), taken at new diagnosis, from a patient treated with antithyroid drugs. These TCRs come from a female donor with Graves disease.

J is TRBJ2-2 and V is TRBV28; 8 bases fit TRBD1. The CDR3 is made up of 16 amino acids. Per the germline V gene, CDR1 is MDHEN and CDR2 is SYDVKM. The V gene end was trimmed by 6 bases and the J gene end by 5 bases; junction bases not matched to a gene: 11. The CDR3 DNA reads TGTGCCAGCAGAAAAGACAGGGGCTCAGGAACCGGGGAGCTGTTTTTT. It translates to CASRKDRGSGTGELFF.

This clonotype came up many times. V gene TRBV27 combines with J gene TRBJ2-3; 11 bases match TRBD2. There are 13 residues in the CDR3. Germline CDR1 and CDR2: MNHEY and SMNVEV (reference sequence). V was clipped by 5 bases and J by 11 bases; unmatched bases: 6. The DNA of the CDR3 is TGTGCCAGCAGTGGATCACTAGCGGGGGAGCAGTATTTT. Protein: CASSGSLAGEQYF.

This clonotype was detected ten times or more. The chain joins TRBV11-2 to TRBJ2-3, with D hard to call. The CDR3 sequence is 15 residues long. Germline V gene lookup returns CDR1 SGHAT and CDR2 FQNNGV. The ends were cut back, 5 bases at V and 11 bases at J, with 23 bases in the middle. The CDR3 reads CASSLPPSGWPQQYF. The CDR3 bases are TGTGCCAGCAGCCTACCACCCTCTGGGTGGCCCCAGCAGTATTTT.

This clonotype has ten or more counts. This chain uses TRBV6-1 with TRBJ1-3; tentative D call: TRBD1 (5 bases). Trimming took off 6 bases at V and 2 bases at J, with 14 bases between the two ends. The CDR3 extends over 15 amino acids. The germline CDR1 and CDR2 sequences are MNHNS and SASEGT. CDR3 protein: CASRSQGGPGNTIYF. In nucleotides, the CDR3 is TGTGCCAGCAGGAGTCAGGGAGGACCTGGAAACACCATATATTTT.

Turning to this clonotype: Being one base from a much bigger clone, this may be a read error. This chain connects TRBV7-2 to TRBJ2-3; TRBD2 aligns across 10 bases. The CDR3 covers 15 residues. In germline, CDR1 is SGHTA, CDR2 FQGNSA. CDR3 DNA sequence: TGTGCCAGCGGCTTAGCGGGAGGAGCCGTAGATACGCAGTATTTT. Amino acid sequence: CASGLAGGAVDTQYF.

The V call is TRBV4-2, the J call TRBJ2-1; D remains ambiguous. From germline, CDR1 is LGHNA and CDR2 YNFKEQ. V was shortened by 0 bases and J by 6 bases, with 9 bases between the two germline ends. CDR3 length: 14 amino acids. CDR3 DNA: TGTGCCAGCAGCCAAGATACCAGGACCAATGAGCAGTTCTTC. Protein product: CASSQDTRTNEQFF.

This clonotype was counted ten times or more. The chain is built from TRBV2 and TRBJ1-3; perhaps TRBD1 as D (5 bases). The CDR3 totals 17 residues. CDR1 and CDR2 (germline): SNHLY, FYNNEI. The V end lost 1 base, the J end lost 2 bases, and 15 bases lay between the germline ends. The CDR3 DNA is TGTGCCAGCAGTGAAGAGGCTTTTAGGGGACCTGGAAACACCATATATTTT. Translation gives CASSEEAFRGPGNTIYF.

This clonotype was observed a handful of times. This chain joins TRBV7-9 and TRBJ1-1; the D gene is possibly TRBD1 (6 bases). Germline CDR1 SEHNR, CDR2 FQNEAQ (reference sequence). Trimming left V 5 bases short and J 4 bases short, with 17 bases between. There are 15 residues in the CDR3. In DNA, the CDR3 is TGTGCCAGCAGCCAGGACCGGACAGCGAGCACTGAAGCTTTCTTT. This translates into CASSQDRTASTEAFF.

This clonotype appeared a few times. The V and J genes are TRBV29-1 and TRBJ1-2; D is unresolved. Trimming pared 1 base from V and 8 bases from J, leaving 11 bases between. CDR1 and CDR2 (germline): SQVTM, ANQGSEA. The CDR3 length is 12 residues. The CDR3 reads CSVEASDLGYTF. CDR3 DNA sequence: TGCAGCGTTGAAGCCTCCGATTTGGGCTACACCTTC.

This clonotype was observed at least ten times. The chain joins TRBV9 to TRBJ1-1, with D possibly being TRBD1 (5 bases). The CDR3 runs to 15 residues. Germline V gene data show CDR1 as SGDLS and CDR2 as YYNGEE. The V gene lost 2 bases and the J gene lost 1 base, with 12 bases spanning the gap. This CDR3 reads CASSVISQGNTEAFF. The CDR3 DNA reads TGTGCCAGCAGCGTTATTAGTCAGGGGAACACTGAAGCTTTCTTT.

This clonotype was seen repeatedly, ten times or more. This chain connects TRBV20-1 to TRBJ2-1; 7 bases align to TRBD2. CDR3 length: 13 residues. V lost 5 bases and J lost 6; bases outside the gene matches: 7. Per the germline V gene, CDR1 is DFQATT and CDR2 is SNEGSKA (reference sequence). This chain's CDR3 is CSAAAGFGNEQFF. The CDR3 coding sequence is TGCAGTGCTGCAGCGGGATTCGGCAATGAGCAGTTCTTC.

Notes on this clonotype: This may be a read error, as it is one base from a much larger clone. This chain uses TRBV6-2 or TRBV6-3 with TRBJ2-7; D call uncertain. CDR1 and CDR2 (germline): MNHEY, SVGEGT. The CDR3 contains 15 residues. The germline V and J ends were trimmed by 0 bases and 0 bases, with 9 bases remaining between them. The CDR3 here is CASSYSEKSSYEQYF. Written as DNA, the CDR3 is TGTGCCAGCAGTTACTCTGAGAAGAGCTCCTACGAGCAGTACTTC.

This clonotype came up many times. The V call is TRBV7-2, the J call TRBJ2-3; D unresolved. CDR1 and CDR2 (germline): SGHTA, FQGNSA. The germline V and J ends were trimmed by 5 bases and 3 bases, with 9 bases remaining between them. The CDR3 is made up of 13 amino acids. The CDR3 DNA reads as TGTGCCAGCAGCCTCACCCCTACAGATACGCAGTATTTT. Amino acid sequence: CASSLTPTDTQYF.

In its sample, this clonotype was seen many times. The CDR3 is CASSTRTATSNQPQHF. The CDR3 DNA follows: TGTGCCAGCAGTACCCGGACAGCTACTAGCAATCAGCCCCAGCATTTT. This chain links TRBV28 with TRBJ1-5; D might be TRBD1 (6 bases). The CDR3 is 16 amino acids. Germline V gene data show CDR1 as MDHEN and CDR2 as SYDVKM. V lost 5 bases and J lost 0, with 14 bases in between.

This clonotype was recorded many times. This sequence joins TRBV12-3 or TRBV12-4 and TRBJ1-3, with D unresolved. V was cut by 5 bases and J by 2 bases, with 10 bases left in between. This CDR3 region has 14 residues. CDR3 region: CASSQDLAGNTIYF. The CDR3 coding sequence is TGTGCCAGCAGTCAGGACTTGGCTGGAAACACCATATATTTT.

This clonotype came up many times. The CDR3 bases are TGTGCCAGCACCGACCCCCCGAGCGAGCAGTACTTC. Its translation: CASTDPPSEQYF. The gene calls are TRBV28 and TRBJ2-7; no definite D call. Germline-derived CDR1 and CDR2 are MDHEN and SYDVKM. Between the trimmed V and J ends, which lost 7 bases and 6 bases, there was a span of 13 bases. This CDR3 contains 12 residues.

This clonotype showed up many times. The rearrangement joins TRBV29-1 to TRBJ2-7, with TRBD2 matching over 7 bases. CDR3 length: 14 amino acids. V was clipped by 4 bases and J by 4 bases; unmatched bases: 10. Germline V gene lookup returns CDR1 SQVTM and CDR2 ANQGSEA. CDR3 nucleotides: TGCAGCGTTGTATCCCCGGGACTAAAGTACGAGCAGTACTTC. The encoded protein is CSVVSPGLKYEQYF.

The V call is TRBV29-1, the J call TRBJ1-1; D gene unclear. Trimming cost V 1 base and J 2 bases, with 14 bases left between them. CDR1 is SQVTM, CDR2 ANQGSEA, per germline. The CDR3 contains 15 residues. Written as DNA, the CDR3 is TGCAGCGTTGAAGGGGAAGAGGGATTCAACACTGAAGCTTTCTTT. Translated, it gives CSVEGEEGFNTEAFF.

This clonotype was seen ten or more times. The rearrangement uses TRBV6-5 and TRBJ1-5; unclear D gene. Germline V CDR1 and CDR2: MNHEY, SVGAGI. V was clipped by 0 bases and J by 5 bases, with 8 bases between them. The CDR3 loop spans 14 amino acids. The CDR3 nucleotides read TGTGCCAGCAGTTACTCGCGGGATTATCAGCCCCAGCATTTT. It yields the protein CASSYSRDYQPQHF.

Details on this clonotype: With a far larger clone one base away, a read error is the likely cause. The chain is built from TRBV12-3 or TRBV12-4 and TRBJ1-4, with 8 bases identical to TRBD1. This CDR3 has 15 amino acids. CDR3 sequence (DNA): TGTGCCAGCTCGCAACCTTTCGGACAGGGTGAAGAACTGTTTTTT. This sequence encodes CASSQPFGQGEELFF.

This clonotype occurred many times. The chain links TRBV7-2 to TRBJ2-7; D gene ambiguous. Trimming left V 5 bases short and J 3 bases short, with 14 bases between. Germline V gives CDR1 SGHTA, CDR2 FQGNSA. The CDR3 has 14 amino acids. The CDR3 protein is CASSHWIGDYEQYF. The CDR3 DNA is TGTGCCAGCAGCCACTGGATAGGCGACTACGAGCAGTACTTC.